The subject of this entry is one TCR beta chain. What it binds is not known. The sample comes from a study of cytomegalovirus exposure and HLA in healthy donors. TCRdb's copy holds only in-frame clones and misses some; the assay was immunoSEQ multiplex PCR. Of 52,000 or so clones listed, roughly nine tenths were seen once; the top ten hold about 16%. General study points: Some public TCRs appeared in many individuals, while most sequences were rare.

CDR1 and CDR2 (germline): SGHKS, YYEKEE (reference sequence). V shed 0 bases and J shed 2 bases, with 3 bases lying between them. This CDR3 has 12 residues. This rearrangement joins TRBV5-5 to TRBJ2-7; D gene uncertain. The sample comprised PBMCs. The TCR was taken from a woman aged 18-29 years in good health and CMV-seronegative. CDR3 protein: CASSLATYEQYF. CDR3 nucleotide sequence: TGTGCCAGCAGCTTGGCTACCTACGAGCAGTACTTC.